These 3 T cell receptor beta chains came from one sample sequenced in a study of response to subunit inactivated influenza vaccine. Each CDR3 protein gets one entry after TCRdb re-called the RT-PCR reads with MiXCR. Seen here are approximately 500,000 distinct CDR3 sequences, 14% observed once, and the top ten hold 11%. The sequencing here drew on PBMCs from blood, taken 11 to 12 days after vaccination. The receptors derive from a man between 50 and 59 years old who received an inactivated influenza vaccine.

The chain employs TRBV12-3 or TRBV12-4 and TRBJ2-7, with D possibly matching TRBD1 (6 bases). This CDR3 has 13 residues. The germline V and J ends were trimmed by 1 base and 6 bases, with 10 bases remaining between them. CDR3 residues: CASSLGGRPEQYF. CDR3 sequence (DNA): TGTGCCAGCAGTTTAGGGGGGCGCCCCGAGCAGTACTTC.

The chain has TRBV18 and TRBJ2-5, with 9 bases identical to TRBD1. CDR1 and CDR2 (germline): KGHSH, LQKENI. This CDR3 region has 15 residues. V shed 0 bases and J 5 bases; nucleotides not matched to a gene: 4. The CDR3 here is CASSPPTGGRETQYF. The CDR3 nucleotides read TGTGCCAGCTCACCACCTACAGGGGGCAGGGAGACCCAGTACTTC.

There are a few counts of this clonotype. The V and J genes are TRBV20-1 and TRBJ2-1; D is perhaps TRBD2 (6 bases). CDR1 and CDR2 from the germline V gene are DFQATT and SNEGSKA (reference sequence). V dropped 1 base and J dropped 1 base, with 14 bases sitting between them. This CDR3 has 16 residues. CDR3 protein: CSARAVMGGSYNEQFF. Here the CDR3 DNA reads TGCAGTGCTAGAGCTGTAATGGGGGGATCCTACAATGAGCAGTTCTTC.